These T cell receptor beta chains were read from a single sample in a study of shared clonotypes between healthy human individuals. Only in-frame clones appear in the TCRdb table, and some are missing; sequencing was by immunoSEQ multiplex PCR. The sample yields roughly 500,000 clones, 70% to 80% seen once. The sample comprised PBMCs. All receptors come from a woman aged 35 to 49 in good health. Some clones in this sample may be carry-over from other donors' samples. CDR3s include the opening cysteine and the closing phenylalanine or tryptophan. D genes are given only for firm matches. Clone size is stated in some rows and not others, as once, few, many or a class when expanded.

>TRBV19|.|.|TRBJ2-7
CASSTKGDTEQYF
TGTGCCAGTAGTACGAAGGGGGACACCGAGCAGTACTTC
>TRBV28|few|TRBD1|TRBJ2-2
CASSTRGQGGIGELFF
TGTGCCAGCAGCACCAGGGGACAGGGAGGCATCGGGGAGCTGTTTTTT
>TRBV2|once|.|TRBJ2-1
CASSRRPYNEQFF
TGTGCCAGCAGTAGGAGGCCCTACAATGAGCAGTTCTTC
>TRBV11-2|.|.|TRBJ2-2
CASSLFGGELFF
TGTGCCAGCAGCTTATTCGGGGGGGAGCTGTTTTTT
>TRBV11-1|few|TRBD2|TRBJ2-5
CASSLEAGGQETQYF
TGTGCCAGCAGCTTAGAAGCGGGGGGCCAAGAAACCCAGTACTTC
>TRBV19|once|.|TRBJ1-1
CASTQRGGHTEAFF
TGTGCCAGTACCCAAAGGGGGGGGCACACTGAAGCTTTCTTT
>TRBV6-6|.|TRBD1|TRBJ2-1
CASSDRDRGRNEQFF
TGTGCCAGCAGCGACCGGGACAGGGGTAGGAATGAGCAGTTCTTC
>TRBV7-8|.|.|TRBJ2-6
CASSLVISGANVLTF
TGTGCCAGCAGCTTAGTTATCTCTGGGGCCAACGTCCTGACTTTC
>TRBV6-5|few|.|TRBJ1-1
CASSPGLANTEAFF
TGTGCCAGCAGTCCAGGGTTGGCGAACACTGAAGCTTTCTTT
>TRBV9|.|TRBD2|TRBJ2-7
CASSVGDYTYEQYF
TGTGCCAGCAGCGTAGGGGACTATACCTACGAGCAGTACTTC
>TRBV5-1|.|.|TRBJ2-5
CASSLSGRETQYF
TGCGCCAGCAGCTTGTCCGGGAGAGAGACCCAGTACTTC
>TRBV2|.|.|TRBJ2-2
CASTSSTGELFF
TGTGCCAGCACTAGTAGTACCGGGGAGCTGTTTTTT
>TRBV11-1|.|TRBD2|TRBJ2-3
CASRKTGLANTDTQYF
TGTGCCAGCAGAAAAACGGGACTAGCGAACACAGATACGCAGTATTTT
>TRBV5-4|once|.|TRBJ2-7
CASSPNAGTHTYEQYF
TGTGCCAGCAGCCCAAATGCCGGGACACACACCTACGAGCAGTACTTC
>TRBV27|once|TRBD1|TRBJ1-1
CASSPGTGKNTEAFF
TGTGCCAGCAGTCCCGGGACAGGGAAGAACACTGAAGCTTTCTTT
>TRBV2|.|TRBD2|TRBJ2-3
CASSVTGGPDTQYF
TGTGCCAGCAGTGTGACGGGAGGCCCAGATACGCAGTATTTT
>TRBV12-5|.|.|TRBJ2-2
CASGLVIGATGELFF
TGTGCTAGTGGTTTGGTAATCGGGGCTACCGGGGAGCTGTTTTTT
>TRBV7-7|.|.|TRBJ2-3
CASSLAGPDTQYF
TGTGCTAGCAGCTTAGCCGGGCCAGATACGCAGTATTTT
>TRBV19|few|TRBD1|TRBJ2-7
CASGTGIDEQYF
TGTGCCAGCGGGACAGGGATCGACGAGCAGTACTTC
>TRBV6-5|.|.|TRBJ1-1
CASSSPGARAFF
TGTGCCAGCAGTTCCCCCGGGGCCCGGGCTTTCTTT
>TRBV7-9|once|TRBD1|TRBJ2-3
CASIPDRTQSTDTQYF
TGTGCCAGCATCCCGGACAGGACACAAAGCACAGATACGCAGTATTTT
>TRBV7-3|few|TRBD1|TRBJ1-2
CASSLSGTALIGYTF
TGTGCCAGCAGCTTAAGCGGGACAGCACTAATTGGCTACACCTTC
>TRBV7-9|.|TRBD1|TRBJ2-1
CASSRHQGVNEQFF
TGTGCCAGCAGCCGACACCAGGGGGTCAATGAGCAGTTCTTC
>TRBV4-2|.|TRBD2|TRBJ2-2
CASSQDWTRGTGELFF
TGTGCCAGCAGCCAAGATTGGACTAGGGGCACCGGGGAGCTGTTTTTT
>TRBV2|.|.|TRBJ1-2
CASSESIYGYTF
TGTGCCAGCAGTGAAAGCATCTATGGCTACACCTTC
>TRBV29-1|.|.|TRBJ2-6
CSVIGSGANVLTF
TGCAGCGTTATCGGCTCTGGGGCCAACGTCCTGACTTTC
>TRBV5-6|.|.|TRBJ1-2
CASSLKSLGNSYGYTF
TGTGCCAGCAGCTTGAAGTCTCTGGGGAATAGCTATGGCTACACCTTC
>TRBV7-2|.|.|TRBJ2-1
CASSSRSLGNEQFF
TGTGCCAGCAGCTCAAGGTCATTGGGGAATGAGCAGTTCTTC
>TRBV2|.|.|TRBJ1-1
CASSDQANTEAFF
TGTGCCAGCAGTGATCAGGCGAACACTGAAGCTTTCTTT
>TRBV19|.|.|TRBJ2-6
CASSIQSRANVLTF
TGTGCCAGTAGTATACAAAGTCGGGCCAACGTCCTGACTTTC
>TRBV6-4|once|.|TRBJ2-2
CASSDKGRGTGELFF
TGTGCCAGCAGTGACAAAGGCCGGGGCACCGGGGAGCTGTTTTTT
>TRBV18|once|.|TRBJ2-1
CASSYTRSYNEQFF
TGTGCCAGCTCATATACCCGCTCCTACAATGAGCAGTTCTTC
>TRBV19|.|.|TRBJ1-1
CASSSREGTEAFF
TGTGCCAGTAGTAGCCGGGAGGGCACTGAAGCTTTCTTT
>TRBV18|.|TRBD1|TRBJ1-4
CASSKDRGPATNEKLFF
TGTGCCAGCTCAAAGGACAGGGGTCCCGCAACTAATGAAAAACTGTTTTTT
>TRBV4-1|once|TRBD2|TRBJ2-1
CASSRVLAGGGNEQFF
TGCGCCAGCAGCCGGGTCTTAGCGGGAGGCGGCAATGAGCAGTTCTTC
>TRBV27|once|TRBD1|TRBJ2-7
CASRVYPGQGATEQYF
TGTGCCAGCAGAGTTTACCCCGGACAGGGGGCGACTGAGCAGTACTTC
>TRBV10-1|few|.|TRBJ1-1
CASSESGSVAEAFF
TGCGCCAGCAGTGAGTCTGGCTCCGTGGCTGAAGCTTTCTTT
>TRBV30|.|TRBD2|TRBJ2-2
CAWSVRRVRRGLAVNNTGELFF
TGTGCCTGGAGTGTACGCAGGGTGAGGCGGGGACTAGCGGTTAATAACACCGGGGAGCTGTTTTTT
>TRBV14|.|TRBD2|TRBJ2-7
CASSQGGLAYEQYF
TGTGCCAGCAGCCAAGGGGGACTAGCCTACGAGCAGTACTTC
>TRBV7-6|.|.|TRBJ2-3
CASSLLRASTDTQYF
TGTGCCAGCAGCTTATTGCGGGCTAGCACAGATACGCAGTATTTT
>TRBV7-2|.|TRBD2|TRBJ2-1
CASSLTSGSGSEQFF
TGTGCCAGCAGCTTAACTAGCGGGAGCGGGAGTGAGCAGTTCTTC
>TRBV18|.|.|TRBJ1-1
CASSSAYGLNTEAFF
TGTGCCAGCTCATCGGCGTACGGATTGAACACTGAAGCTTTCTTT
>TRBV10-2|.|.|TRBJ2-7
CASREQGMGEQYF
TGCGCCAGCAGGGAGCAGGGGATGGGCGAGCAGTACTTC
>TRBV2|.|.|TRBJ2-3
CASLRDGSTDTQYF
TGTGCCAGCTTAAGGGACGGGTCCACAGATACGCAGTATTTT